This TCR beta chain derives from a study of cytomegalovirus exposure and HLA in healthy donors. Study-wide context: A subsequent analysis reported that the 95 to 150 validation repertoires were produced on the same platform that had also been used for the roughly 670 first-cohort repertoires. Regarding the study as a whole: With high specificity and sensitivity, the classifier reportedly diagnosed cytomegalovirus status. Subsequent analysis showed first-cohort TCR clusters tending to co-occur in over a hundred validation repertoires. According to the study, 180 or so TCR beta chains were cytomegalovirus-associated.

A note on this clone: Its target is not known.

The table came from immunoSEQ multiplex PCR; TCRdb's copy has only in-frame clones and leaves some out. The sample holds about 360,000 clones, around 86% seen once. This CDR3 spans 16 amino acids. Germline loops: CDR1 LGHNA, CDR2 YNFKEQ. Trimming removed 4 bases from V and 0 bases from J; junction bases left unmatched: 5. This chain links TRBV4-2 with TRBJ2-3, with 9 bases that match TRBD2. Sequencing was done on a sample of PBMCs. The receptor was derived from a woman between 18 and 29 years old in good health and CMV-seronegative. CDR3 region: CASSPSGGFSTDTQYF. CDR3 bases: TGTGCCAGCAGCCCGAGCGGGGGGTTTAGCACAGATACGCAGTATTTT.